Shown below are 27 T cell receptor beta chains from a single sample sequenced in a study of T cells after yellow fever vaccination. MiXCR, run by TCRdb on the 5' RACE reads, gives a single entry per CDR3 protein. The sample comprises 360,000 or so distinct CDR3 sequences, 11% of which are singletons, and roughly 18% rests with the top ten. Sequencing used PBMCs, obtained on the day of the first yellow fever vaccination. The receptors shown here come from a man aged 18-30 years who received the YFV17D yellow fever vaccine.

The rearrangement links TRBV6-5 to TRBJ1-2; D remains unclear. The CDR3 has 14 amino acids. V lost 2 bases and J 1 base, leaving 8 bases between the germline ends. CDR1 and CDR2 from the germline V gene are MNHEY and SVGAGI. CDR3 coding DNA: TGTGCCAGCAGTTACCGGGCAGGTAACTATGGCTACACCTTC. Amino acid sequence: CASSYRAGNYGYTF.

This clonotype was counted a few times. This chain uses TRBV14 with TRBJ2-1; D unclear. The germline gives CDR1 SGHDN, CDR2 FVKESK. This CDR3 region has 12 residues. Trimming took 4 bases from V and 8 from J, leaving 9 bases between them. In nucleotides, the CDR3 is TGTGCCAGCAGCCCGACGTCGTATGAGCAGTTCTTC. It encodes CASSPTSYEQFF.

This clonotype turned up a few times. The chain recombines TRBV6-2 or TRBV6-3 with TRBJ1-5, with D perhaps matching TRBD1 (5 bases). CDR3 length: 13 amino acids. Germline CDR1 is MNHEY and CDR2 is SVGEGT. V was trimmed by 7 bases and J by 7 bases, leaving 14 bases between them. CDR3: CASTDTVTQPQHF. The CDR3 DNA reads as TGTGCCAGCACGGACACGGTCACCCAGCCCCAGCATTTT.

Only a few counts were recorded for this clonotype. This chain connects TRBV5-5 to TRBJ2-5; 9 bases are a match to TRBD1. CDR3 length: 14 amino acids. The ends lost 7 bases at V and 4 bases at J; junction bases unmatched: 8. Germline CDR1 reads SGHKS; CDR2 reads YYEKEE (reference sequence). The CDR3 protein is CASDGDRAAETQYF. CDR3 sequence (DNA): TGTGCCAGCGACGGGGACAGGGCGGCAGAGACCCAGTACTTC. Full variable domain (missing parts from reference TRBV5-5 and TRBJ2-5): DAGVTQSPTHLIKTRGQQVTLRCSPISGHKSVSWYQQVLGQGPQFIFQYYEKEERGRGNFPDRFSARQFPNYSSELNVNALLLGDSALYLCASDGDRAAETQYFGPGTRLLVL.

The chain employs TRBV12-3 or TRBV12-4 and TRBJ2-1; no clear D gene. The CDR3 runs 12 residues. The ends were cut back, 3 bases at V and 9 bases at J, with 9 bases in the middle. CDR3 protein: CASSFQAVEQFF. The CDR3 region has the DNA TGTGCCAGCAGTTTTCAGGCGGTTGAGCAGTTCTTC.

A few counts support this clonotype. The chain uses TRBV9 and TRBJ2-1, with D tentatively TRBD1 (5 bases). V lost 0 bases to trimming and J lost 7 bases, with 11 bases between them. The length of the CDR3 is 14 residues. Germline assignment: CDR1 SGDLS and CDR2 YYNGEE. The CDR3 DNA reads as TGTGCCAGCAGCGTAGCAGGACAAATGAATGAGCAGTTCTTC. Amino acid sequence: CASSVAGQMNEQFF.

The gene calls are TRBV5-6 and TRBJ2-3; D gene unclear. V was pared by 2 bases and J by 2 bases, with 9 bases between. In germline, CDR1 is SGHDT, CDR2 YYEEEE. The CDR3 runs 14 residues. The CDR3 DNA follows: TGTGCCAGCAGCTTCGAGGAGTTCACAGATACGCAGTATTTT. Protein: CASSFEEFTDTQYF.

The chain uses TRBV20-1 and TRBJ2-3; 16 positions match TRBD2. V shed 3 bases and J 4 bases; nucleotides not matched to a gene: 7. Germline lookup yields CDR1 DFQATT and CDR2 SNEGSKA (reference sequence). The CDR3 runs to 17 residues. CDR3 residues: CSARDAGTSGGADTQYF. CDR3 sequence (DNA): TGCAGTGCTAGGGATGCCGGGACTAGCGGGGGGGCAGATACGCAGTATTTT.

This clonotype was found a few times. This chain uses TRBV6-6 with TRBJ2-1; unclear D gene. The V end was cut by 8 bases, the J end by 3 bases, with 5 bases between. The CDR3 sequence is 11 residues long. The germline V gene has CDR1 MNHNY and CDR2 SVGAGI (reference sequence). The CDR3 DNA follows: TGTGCCAGCTGCGACTACAATGAGCAGTTCTTC. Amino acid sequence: CASCDYNEQFF.

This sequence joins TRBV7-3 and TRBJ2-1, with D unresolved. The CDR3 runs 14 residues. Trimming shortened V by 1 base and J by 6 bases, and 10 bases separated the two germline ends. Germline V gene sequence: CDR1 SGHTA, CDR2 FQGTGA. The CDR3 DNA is TGTGCCAGCAGCTTAAGCGACGGCCGCAATGAGCAGTTCTTC. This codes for CASSLSDGRNEQFF.

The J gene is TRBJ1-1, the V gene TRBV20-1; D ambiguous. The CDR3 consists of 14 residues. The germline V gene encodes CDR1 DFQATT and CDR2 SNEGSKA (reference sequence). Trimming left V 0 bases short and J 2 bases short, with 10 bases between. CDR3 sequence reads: CSARDRRANTEAFF. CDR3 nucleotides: TGCAGTGCTAGAGATCGGAGGGCCAACACTGAAGCTTTCTTT.

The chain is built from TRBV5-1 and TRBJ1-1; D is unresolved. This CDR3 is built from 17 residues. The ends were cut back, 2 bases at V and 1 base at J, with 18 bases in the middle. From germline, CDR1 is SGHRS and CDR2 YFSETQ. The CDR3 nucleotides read TGCGCCAGCAGCTTCCAAATATACCGTGACGGGAACACTGAAGCTTTCTTT. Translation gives CASSFQIYRDGNTEAFF. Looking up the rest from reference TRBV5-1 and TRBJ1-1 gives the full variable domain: KAGVTQTPRYLIKTRGQQVTLSCSPISGHRSVSWYQQTPGQGLQFLFEYFSETQRNKGNFPGRFSGRQFSNSRSEMNVSTLELGDSALYLCASSFQIYRDGNTEAFFGQGTRLTVV.

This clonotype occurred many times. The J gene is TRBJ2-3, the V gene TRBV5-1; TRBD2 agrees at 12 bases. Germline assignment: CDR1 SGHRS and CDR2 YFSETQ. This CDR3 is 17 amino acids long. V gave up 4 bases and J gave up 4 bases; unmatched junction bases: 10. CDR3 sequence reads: CASSPALAGGPSDTQYF. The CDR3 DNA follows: TGCGCCAGCAGCCCCGCGCTAGCGGGGGGGCCATCAGATACGCAGTATTTT.

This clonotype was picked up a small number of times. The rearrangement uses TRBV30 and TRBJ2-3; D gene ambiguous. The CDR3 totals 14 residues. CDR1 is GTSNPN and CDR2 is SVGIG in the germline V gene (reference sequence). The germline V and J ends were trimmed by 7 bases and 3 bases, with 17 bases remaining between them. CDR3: CALAASVSTDTQYF. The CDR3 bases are TGTGCCTTGGCTGCCTCCGTTAGTACAGATACGCAGTATTTT.

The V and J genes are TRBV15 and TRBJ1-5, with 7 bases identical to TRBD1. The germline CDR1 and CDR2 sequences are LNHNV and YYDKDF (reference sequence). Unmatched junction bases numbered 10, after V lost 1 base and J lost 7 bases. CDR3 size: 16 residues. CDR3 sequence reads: CATSRGQGLIRQPQHF. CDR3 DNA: TGTGCCACCAGCAGAGGACAGGGTTTAATCCGGCAGCCCCAGCATTTT.

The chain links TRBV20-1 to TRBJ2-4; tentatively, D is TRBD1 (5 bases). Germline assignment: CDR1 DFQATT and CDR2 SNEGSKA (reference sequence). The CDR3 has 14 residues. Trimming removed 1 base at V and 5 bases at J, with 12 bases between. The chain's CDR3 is CSARGDRAQNIQYF. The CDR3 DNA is TGCAGTGCTAGAGGTGACAGAGCACAAAACATTCAGTACTTC.

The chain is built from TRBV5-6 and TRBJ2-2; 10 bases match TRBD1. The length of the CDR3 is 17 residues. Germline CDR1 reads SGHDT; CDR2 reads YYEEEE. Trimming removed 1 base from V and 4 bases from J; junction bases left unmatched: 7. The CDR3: CASSLWDRGLGTGELFF. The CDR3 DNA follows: TGTGCCAGCAGCTTGTGGGACAGGGGATTGGGCACCGGGGAGCTGTTTTTT.

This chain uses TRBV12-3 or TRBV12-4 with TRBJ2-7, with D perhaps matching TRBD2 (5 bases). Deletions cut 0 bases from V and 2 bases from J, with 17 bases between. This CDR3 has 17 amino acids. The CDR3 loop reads CASSLAAGWEKAYEQYF. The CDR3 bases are TGTGCCAGCAGTTTAGCCGCCGGGTGGGAGAAGGCCTACGAGCAGTACTTC.

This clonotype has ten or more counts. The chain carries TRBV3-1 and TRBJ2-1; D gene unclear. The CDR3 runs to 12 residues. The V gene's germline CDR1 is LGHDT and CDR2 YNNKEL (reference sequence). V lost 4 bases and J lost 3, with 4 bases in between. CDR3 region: CASSPRYNEQFF. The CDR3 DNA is TGTGCCAGCAGCCCGCGCTACAATGAGCAGTTCTTC.

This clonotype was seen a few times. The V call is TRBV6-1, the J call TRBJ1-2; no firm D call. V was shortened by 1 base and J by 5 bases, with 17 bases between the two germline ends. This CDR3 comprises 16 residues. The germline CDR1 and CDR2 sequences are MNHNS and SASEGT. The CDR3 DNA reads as TGTGCCAGCAGTGAAGAAAGGACGTCCCTGTTTTATGGCTACACCTTC. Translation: CASSEERTSLFYGYTF.

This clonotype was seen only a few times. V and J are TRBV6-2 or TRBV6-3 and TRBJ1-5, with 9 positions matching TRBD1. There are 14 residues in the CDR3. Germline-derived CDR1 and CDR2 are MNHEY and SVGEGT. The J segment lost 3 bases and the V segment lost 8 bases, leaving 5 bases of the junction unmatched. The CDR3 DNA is TGTGCCAGCGGGACAGGGTTCGCCAATCAGCCCCAGCATTTT. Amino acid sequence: CASGTGFANQPQHF.

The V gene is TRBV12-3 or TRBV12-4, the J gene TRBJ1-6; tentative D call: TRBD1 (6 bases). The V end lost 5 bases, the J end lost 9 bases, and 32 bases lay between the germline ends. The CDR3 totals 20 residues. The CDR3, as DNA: TGTGCCAGCAGTGGGCAGTCCCGGGACACGGACTTATTACGGCGTTCACCCCTCCACTTT. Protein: CASSGQSRDTDLLRRSPLHF.

The CDR3 nucleotides read TGTGCCAGCAGCCTAAAGGGGACTACCACAGATACGCAGTATTTT. Its translation is CASSLKGTTTDTQYF. The J gene is TRBJ2-3, the V gene TRBV7-3; 7 positions agree with TRBD2. CDR3 size: 15 residues. J gave up 2 bases and V 5 bases, and 7 bases lay outside the gene matches. Germline CDR1 reads SGHTA; CDR2 reads FQGTGA. The full variable domain, its missing parts supplied by reference TRBV7-3 and TRBJ2-3, is GAGVSQTPSNKVTEKGKYVELRCDPISGHTALYWYRQSLGQGPEFLIYFQGTGAADDSGLPNDRFFAVRPEGSVSTLKIQRTERGDSAVYLCASSLKGTTTDTQYFGPGTRLTVL.

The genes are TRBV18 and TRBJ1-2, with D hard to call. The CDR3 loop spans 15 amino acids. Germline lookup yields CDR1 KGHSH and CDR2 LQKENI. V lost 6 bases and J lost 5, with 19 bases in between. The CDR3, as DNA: TGTGCCAGCTCGCCCCATCCAGGCTCCCAATATGGCTACACCTTC. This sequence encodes CASSPHPGSQYGYTF.

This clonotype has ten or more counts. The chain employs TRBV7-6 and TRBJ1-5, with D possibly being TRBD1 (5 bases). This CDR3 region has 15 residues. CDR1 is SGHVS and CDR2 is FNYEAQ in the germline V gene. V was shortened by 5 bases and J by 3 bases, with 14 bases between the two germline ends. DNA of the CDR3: TGTGCCAGCAGCCAACAATCGGGGCTCAATCAGCCCCAGCATTTT. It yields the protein CASSQQSGLNQPQHF.

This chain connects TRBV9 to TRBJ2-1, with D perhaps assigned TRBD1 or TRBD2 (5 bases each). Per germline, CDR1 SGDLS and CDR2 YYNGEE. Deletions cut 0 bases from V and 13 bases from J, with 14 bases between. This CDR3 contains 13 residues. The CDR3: CASSVGGTFGQFF. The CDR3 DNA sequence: TGTGCCAGCAGCGTAGGGGGGACGTTTGGTCAGTTCTTC. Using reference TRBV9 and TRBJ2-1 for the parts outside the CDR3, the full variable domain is DSGVTQTPKHLITATGQRVTLRCSPRSGDLSVYWYQQSLDQGLQFLIQYYNGEERAKGNILERFSAQQFPDLHSELNLSSLELGDSALYFCASSVGGTFGQFFGPGTRLTVL.

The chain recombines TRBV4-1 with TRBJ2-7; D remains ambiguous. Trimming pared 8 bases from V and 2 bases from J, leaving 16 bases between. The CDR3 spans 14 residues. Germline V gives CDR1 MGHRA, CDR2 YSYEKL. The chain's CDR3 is CASASFDRTYEQYF. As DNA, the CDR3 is TGCGCCAGCGCTAGTTTTGATAGGACCTACGAGCAGTACTTC.